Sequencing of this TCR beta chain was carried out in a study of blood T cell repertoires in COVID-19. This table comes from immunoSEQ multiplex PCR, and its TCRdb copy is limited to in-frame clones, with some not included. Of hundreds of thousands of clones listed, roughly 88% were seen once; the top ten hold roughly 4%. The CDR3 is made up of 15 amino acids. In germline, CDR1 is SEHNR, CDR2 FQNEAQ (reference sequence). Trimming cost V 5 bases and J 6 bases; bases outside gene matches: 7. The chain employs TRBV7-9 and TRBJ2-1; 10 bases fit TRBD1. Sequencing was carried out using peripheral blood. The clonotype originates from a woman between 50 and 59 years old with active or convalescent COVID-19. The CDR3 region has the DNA TGTGCCAGCAGCCCCGACAGGGGGCATTTCAATGAGCAGTTCTTC. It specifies CASSPDRGHFNEQFF.